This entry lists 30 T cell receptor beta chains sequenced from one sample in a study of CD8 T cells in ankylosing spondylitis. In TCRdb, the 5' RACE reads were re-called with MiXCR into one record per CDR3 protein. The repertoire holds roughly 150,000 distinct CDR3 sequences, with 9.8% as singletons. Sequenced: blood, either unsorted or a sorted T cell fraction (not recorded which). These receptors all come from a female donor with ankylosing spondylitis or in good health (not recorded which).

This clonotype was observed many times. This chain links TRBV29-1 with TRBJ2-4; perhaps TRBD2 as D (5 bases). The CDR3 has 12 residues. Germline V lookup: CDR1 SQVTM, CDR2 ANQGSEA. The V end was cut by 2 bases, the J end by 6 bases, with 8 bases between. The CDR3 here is CSVEKRPNIQYF. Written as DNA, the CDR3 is TGCAGCGTTGAAAAGCGGCCAAACATTCAGTACTTC. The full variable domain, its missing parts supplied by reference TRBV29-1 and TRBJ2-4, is SAVISQKPSRDICQRGTSLTIQCQVDSQVTMMFWYRQQPGQSLTLIATANQGSEATYESGFVIDKFPISRPNLTFSTLTVSNMSPEDSSIYLCSVEKRPNIQYFGAGTRLSVL.

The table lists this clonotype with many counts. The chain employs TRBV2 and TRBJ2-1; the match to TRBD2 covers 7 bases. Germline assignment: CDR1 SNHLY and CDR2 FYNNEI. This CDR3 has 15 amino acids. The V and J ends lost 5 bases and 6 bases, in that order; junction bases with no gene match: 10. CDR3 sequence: CASSSGREFRNEQFF. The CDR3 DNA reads TGTGCCAGCAGTTCCGGGCGGGAGTTTCGCAATGAGCAGTTCTTC.

CDR3 DNA: TGTGCCAGCCTGGGACAGGGCGGCGAGCAGTACTTC. Its translation is CASLGQGGEQYF. This chain joins TRBV6-2 or TRBV6-3 and TRBJ2-7, with 9 bases fitting TRBD1. Germline V CDR1 and CDR2: MNHEY, SVGEGT. CDR3 length: 12 amino acids. The J segment lost 6 bases and the V segment lost 8 bases, leaving 5 bases of the junction unmatched.

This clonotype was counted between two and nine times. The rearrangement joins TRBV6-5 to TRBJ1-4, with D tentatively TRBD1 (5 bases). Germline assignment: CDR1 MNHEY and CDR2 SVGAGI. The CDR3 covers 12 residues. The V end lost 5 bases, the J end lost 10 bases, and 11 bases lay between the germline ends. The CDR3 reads CASSGTRGKLFF. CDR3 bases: TGTGCCAGCAGTGGGACCCGGGGAAAACTGTTTTTT.

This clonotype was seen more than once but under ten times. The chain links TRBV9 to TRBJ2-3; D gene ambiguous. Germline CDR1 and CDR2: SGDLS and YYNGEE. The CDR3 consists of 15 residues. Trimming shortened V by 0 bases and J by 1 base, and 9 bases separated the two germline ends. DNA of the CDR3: TGTGCCAGCAGCGTAGGCTCACGGGGCACAGATACGCAGTATTTT. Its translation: CASSVGSRGTDTQYF. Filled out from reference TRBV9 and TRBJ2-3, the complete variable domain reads DSGVTQTPKHLITATGQRVTLRCSPRSGDLSVYWYQQSLDQGLQFLIQYYNGEERAKGNILERFSAQQFPDLHSELNLSSLELGDSALYFCASSVGSRGTDTQYFGPGTRLTVL.

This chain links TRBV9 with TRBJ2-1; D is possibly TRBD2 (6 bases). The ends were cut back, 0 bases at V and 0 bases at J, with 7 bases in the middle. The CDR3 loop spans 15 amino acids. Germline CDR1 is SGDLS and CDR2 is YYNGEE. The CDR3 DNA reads TGTGCCAGCAGCGTAGGAGCGGGCTCCTACAATGAGCAGTTCTTC. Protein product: CASSVGAGSYNEQFF.

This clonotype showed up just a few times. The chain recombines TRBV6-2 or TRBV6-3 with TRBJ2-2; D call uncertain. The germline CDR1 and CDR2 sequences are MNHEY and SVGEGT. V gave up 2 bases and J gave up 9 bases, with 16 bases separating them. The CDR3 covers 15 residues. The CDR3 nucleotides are TGTGCCAGCAGTTACCTAGACACCGCGGCAAGGGAGCTGTTTTTT. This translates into CASSYLDTAARELFF.

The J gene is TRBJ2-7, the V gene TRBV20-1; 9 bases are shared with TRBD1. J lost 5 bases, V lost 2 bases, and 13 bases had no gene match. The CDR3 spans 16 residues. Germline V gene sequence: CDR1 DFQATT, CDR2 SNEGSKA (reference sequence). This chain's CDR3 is CSARTGEQGAFHEQYF. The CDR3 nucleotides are TGCAGTGCTAGAACGGGGGAACAGGGGGCCTTCCACGAGCAGTACTTC.

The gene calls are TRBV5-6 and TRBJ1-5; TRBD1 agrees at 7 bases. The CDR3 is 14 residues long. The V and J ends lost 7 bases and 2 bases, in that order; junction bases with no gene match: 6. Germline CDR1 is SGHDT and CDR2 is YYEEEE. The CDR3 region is CASGFQGGNQPQHF. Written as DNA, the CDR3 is TGTGCCAGCGGATTTCAGGGGGGCAATCAGCCCCAGCATTTT.

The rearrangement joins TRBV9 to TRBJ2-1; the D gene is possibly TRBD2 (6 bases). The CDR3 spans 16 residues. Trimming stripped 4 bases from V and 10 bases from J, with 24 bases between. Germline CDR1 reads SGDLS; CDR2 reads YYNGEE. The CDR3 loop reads CASSPQRSRDSSEQFF. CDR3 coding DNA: TGTGCCAGCAGCCCGCAAAGGTCCCGGGACTCTTCAGAGCAGTTCTTC.

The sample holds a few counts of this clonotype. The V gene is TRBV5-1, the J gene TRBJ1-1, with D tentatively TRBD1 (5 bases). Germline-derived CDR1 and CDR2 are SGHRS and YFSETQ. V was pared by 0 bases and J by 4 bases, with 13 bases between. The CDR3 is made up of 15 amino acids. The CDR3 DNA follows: TGCGCCAGCAGCTTGGGACAGAGGGGTAGCACTGAAGCTTTCTTT. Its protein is CASSLGQRGSTEAFF.

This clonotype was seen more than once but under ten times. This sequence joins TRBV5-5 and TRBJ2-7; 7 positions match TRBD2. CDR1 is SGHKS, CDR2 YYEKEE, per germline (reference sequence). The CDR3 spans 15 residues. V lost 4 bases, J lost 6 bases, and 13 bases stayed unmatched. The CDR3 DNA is TGTGCCAGCAGCCCGGATTCCGCGGGAGTTGGCGAGCAGTACTTC. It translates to CASSPDSAGVGEQYF.

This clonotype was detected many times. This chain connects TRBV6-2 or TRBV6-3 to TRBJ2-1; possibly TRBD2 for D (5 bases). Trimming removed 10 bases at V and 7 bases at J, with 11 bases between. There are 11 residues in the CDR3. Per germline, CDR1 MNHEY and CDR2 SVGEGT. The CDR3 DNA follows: TGTGCCATATCCCGGGGAAATGAGCAGTTCTTC. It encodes CAISRGNEQFF.

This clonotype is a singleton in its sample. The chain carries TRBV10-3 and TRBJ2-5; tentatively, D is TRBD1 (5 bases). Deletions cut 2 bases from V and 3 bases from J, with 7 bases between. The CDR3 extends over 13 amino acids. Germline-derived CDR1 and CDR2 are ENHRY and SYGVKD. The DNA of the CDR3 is TGTGCCATCAGTGAGAAAGGGGAAGAGACCCAGTACTTC. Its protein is CAISEKGEETQYF.

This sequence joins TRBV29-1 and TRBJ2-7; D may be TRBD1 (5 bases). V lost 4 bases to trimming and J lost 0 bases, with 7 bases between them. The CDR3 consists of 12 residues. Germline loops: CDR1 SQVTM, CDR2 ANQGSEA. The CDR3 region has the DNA TGCAGCGTTGGTGACAGCTCCTACGAGCAGTACTTC. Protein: CSVGDSSYEQYF.

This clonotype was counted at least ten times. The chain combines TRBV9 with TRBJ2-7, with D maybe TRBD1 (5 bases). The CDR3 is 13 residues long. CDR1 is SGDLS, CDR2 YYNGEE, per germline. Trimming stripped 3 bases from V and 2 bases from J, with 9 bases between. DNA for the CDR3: TGTGCCAGCAGCGCCGGACAAGCCTACGAGCAGTACTTC. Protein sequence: CASSAGQAYEQYF.

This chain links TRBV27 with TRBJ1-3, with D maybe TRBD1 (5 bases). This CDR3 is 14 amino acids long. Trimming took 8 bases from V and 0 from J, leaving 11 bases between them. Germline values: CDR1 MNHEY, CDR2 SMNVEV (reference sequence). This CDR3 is CASSQVPSGNTIYF. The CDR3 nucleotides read TGTGCCAGCTCACAGGTTCCCTCTGGAAACACCATATATTTT.

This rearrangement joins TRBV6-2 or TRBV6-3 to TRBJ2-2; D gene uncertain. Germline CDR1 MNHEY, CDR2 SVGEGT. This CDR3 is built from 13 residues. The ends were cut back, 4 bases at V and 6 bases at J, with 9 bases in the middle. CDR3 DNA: TGTGCCAGCAGTTCCGGCTGGGCCGGGGAGCTGTTTTTT. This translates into CASSSGWAGELFF.

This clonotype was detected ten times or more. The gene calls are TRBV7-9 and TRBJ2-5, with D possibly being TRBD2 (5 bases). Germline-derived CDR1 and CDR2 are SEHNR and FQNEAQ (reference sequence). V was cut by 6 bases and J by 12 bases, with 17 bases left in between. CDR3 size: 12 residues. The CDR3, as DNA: TGTGCCAGCAGTCGGGGTCCTGAGGCGGAGTACTTC. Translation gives CASSRGPEAEYF.

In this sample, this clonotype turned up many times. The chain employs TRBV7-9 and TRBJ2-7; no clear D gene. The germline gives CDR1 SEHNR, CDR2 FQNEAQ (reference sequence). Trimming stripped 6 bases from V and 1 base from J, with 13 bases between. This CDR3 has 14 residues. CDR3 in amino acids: CASRLNELSYEQYF. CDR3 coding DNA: TGTGCCAGCAGACTCAATGAGCTATCCTACGAGCAGTACTTC.

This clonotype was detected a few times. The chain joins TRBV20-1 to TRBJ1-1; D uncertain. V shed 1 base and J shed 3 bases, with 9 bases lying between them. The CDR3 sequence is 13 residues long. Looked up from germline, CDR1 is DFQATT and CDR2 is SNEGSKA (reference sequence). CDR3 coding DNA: TGCAGTGCTAGAGGGAAGGTAGACACTGAAGCTTTCTTT. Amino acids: CSARGKVDTEAFF.

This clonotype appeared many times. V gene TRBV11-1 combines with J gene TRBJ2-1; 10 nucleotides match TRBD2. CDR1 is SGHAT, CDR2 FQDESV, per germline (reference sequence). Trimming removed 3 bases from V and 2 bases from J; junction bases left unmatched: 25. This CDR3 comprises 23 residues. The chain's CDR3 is CASSLSGGGQVSKSPETYNEQFF. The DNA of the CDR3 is TGTGCCAGCAGCTTGAGCGGGGGGGGGCAGGTTTCAAAATCACCCGAGACCTACAATGAGCAGTTCTTC. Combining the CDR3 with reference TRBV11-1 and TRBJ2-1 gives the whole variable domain EAEVAQSPRYKITEKSQAVAFWCDPISGHATLYWYRQILGQGPELLVQFQDESVVDDSQLPKDRFSAERLKGVDSTLKIQPAELGDSAMYLCASSLSGGGQVSKSPETYNEQFFGPGTRLTVL.

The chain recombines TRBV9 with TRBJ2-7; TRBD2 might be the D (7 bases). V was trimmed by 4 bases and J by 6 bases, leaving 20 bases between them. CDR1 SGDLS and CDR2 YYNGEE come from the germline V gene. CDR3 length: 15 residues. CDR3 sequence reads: CASSHFGGGRSEQYF. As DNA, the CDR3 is TGTGCCAGCAGCCACTTTGGGGGGGGGCGCTCCGAGCAGTACTTC. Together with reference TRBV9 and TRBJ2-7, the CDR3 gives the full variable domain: DSGVTQTPKHLITATGQRVTLRCSPRSGDLSVYWYQQSLDQGLQFLIQYYNGEERAKGNILERFSAQQFPDLHSELNLSSLELGDSALYFCASSHFGGGRSEQYFGPGTRLTVT.

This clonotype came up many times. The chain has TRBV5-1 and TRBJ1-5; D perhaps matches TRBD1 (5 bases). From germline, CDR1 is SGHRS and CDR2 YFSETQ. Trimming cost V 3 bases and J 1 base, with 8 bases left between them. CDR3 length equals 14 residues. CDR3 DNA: TGCGCCAGCAGCTGGGGGGACAGCAATCAGCCCCAGCATTTT. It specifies CASSWGDSNQPQHF.

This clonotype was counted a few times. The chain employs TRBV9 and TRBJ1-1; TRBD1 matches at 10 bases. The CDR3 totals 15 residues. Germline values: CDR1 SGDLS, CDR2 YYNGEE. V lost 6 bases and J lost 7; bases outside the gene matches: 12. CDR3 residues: CASTPFGTGDFEAFF. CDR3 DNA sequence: TGTGCCAGCACCCCGTTTGGGACAGGGGACTTTGAAGCTTTCTTT.

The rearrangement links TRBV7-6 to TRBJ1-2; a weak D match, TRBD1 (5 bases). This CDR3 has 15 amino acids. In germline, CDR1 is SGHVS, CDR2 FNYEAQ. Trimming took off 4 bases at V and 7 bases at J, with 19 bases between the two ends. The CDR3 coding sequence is TGTGCCAGCAGCTCGACGCCCTCAGGGCTGGGTGGCTACACCTTC. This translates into CASSSTPSGLGGYTF.

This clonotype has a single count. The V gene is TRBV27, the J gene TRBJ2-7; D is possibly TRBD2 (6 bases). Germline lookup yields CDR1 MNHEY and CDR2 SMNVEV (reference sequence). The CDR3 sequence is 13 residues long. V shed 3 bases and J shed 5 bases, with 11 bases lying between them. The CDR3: CASSFRAGNEQYF. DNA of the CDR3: TGTGCCAGCAGTTTTAGGGCGGGAAACGAGCAGTACTTC.

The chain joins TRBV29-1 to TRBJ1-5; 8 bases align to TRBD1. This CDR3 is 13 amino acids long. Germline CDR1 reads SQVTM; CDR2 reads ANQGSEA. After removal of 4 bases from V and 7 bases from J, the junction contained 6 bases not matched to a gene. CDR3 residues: CSVGTGYGQPQHF. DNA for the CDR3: TGCAGCGTTGGGACAGGGTATGGACAGCCCCAGCATTTT. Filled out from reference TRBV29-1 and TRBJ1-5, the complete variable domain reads SAVISQKPSRDICQRGTSLTIQCQVDSQVTMMFWYRQQPGQSLTLIATANQGSEATYESGFVIDKFPISRPNLTFSTLTVSNMSPEDSSIYLCSVGTGYGQPQHFGDGTRLSIL.

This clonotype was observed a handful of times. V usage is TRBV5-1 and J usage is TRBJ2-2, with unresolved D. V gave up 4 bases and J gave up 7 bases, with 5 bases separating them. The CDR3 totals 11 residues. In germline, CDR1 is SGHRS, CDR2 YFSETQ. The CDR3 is CASSESGELFF. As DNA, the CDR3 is TGCGCCAGCAGCGAGAGCGGGGAGCTGTTTTTT.

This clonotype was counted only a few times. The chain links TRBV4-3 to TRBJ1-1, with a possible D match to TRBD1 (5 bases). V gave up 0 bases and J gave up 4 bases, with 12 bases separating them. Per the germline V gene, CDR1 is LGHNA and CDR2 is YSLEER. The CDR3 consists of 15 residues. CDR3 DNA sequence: TGCGCCAGCAGCCAAGATGTGGCGGGGGGCACTGAAGCTTTCTTT. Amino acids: CASSQDVAGGTEAFF.